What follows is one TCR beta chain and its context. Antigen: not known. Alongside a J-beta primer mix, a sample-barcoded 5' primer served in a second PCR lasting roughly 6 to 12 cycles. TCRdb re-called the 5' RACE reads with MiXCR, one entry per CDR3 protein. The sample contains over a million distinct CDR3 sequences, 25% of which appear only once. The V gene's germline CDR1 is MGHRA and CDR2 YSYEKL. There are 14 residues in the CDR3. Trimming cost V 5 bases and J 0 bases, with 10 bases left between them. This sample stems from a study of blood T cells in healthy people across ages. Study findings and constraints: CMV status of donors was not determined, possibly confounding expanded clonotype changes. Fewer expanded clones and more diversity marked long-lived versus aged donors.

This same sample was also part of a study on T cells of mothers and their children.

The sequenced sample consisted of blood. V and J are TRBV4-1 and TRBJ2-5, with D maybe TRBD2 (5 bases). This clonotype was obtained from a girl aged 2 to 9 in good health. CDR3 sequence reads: CASSAGEHQETQYF. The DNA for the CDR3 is TGCGCCAGCAGCGCCGGGGAGCACCAAGAGACCCAGTACTTC.